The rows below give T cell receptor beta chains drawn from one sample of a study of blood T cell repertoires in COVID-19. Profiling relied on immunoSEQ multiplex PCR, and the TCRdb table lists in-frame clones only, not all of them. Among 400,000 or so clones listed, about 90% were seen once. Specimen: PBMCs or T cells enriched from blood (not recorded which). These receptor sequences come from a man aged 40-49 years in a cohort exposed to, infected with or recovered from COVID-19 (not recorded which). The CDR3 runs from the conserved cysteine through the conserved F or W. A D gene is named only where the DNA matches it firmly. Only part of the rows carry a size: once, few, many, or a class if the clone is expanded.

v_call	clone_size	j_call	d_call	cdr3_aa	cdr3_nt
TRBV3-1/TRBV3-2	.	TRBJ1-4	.	CASSQDSGAHMFF	TGTGCCAGCAGCCAAGATTCAGGGGCGCATATGTTTTTT
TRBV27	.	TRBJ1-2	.	CASSTRDNLNYGYTF	TGTGCCAGCAGTACCCGGGACAACCTTAACTATGGCTACACCTTC
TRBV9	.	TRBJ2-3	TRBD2	CASPRGSPDTQYF	TGTGCCTCCCCCCGCGGGAGCCCAGATACGCAGTATTTT
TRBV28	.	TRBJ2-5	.	CASREGRGTQYF	TGTGCCAGCAGAGAAGGACGGGGGACCCAGTACTTC
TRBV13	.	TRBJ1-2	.	CASSLGVVAGRNYGYTF	TGTGCCAGCAGCTTAGGTGTTGTGGCAGGGAGGAACTATGGCTACACCTTC
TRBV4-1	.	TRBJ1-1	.	CASSQAGTPRGEAFF	TGCGCCAGCAGCCAAGCGGGGACCCCCCGGGGGGAAGCTTTCTTT
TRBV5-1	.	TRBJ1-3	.	CASSLEQGIGNTIYF	TGCGCCAGCAGCTTGGAGCAGGGAATTGGAAACACCATATATTTT
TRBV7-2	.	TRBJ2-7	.	CASSLDRVLYEQYF	TGTGCCAGCAGCTTAGATAGAGTCCTCTACGAGCAGTACTTC
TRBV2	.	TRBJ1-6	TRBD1	CANTRGTGSYNSPLHF	TGTGCCAACACGCGGGGGACAGGGTCCTATAATTCACCCCTCCACTTT
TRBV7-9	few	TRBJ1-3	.	CASSLLGSAGNTIYF	TGTGCCAGCAGCTTACTGGGGAGTGCTGGAAACACCATATATTTT
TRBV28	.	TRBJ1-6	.	CASIRGGYNSPLHF	TGTGCCAGCATCCGAGGGGGCTATAATTCACCCCTCCACTTT
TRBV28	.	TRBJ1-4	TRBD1	CASSSPQGMGEKLFF	TGTGCCAGCAGTTCCCCACAGGGGATGGGCGAAAAACTGTTTTTT
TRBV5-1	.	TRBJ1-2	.	CASSLETGNYGYTF	TGCGCCAGCAGCTTGGAAACGGGGAACTATGGCTACACCTTC
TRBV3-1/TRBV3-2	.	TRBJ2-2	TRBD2	CASSPPGTSGTTGELFF	TGTGCCAGCAGCCCGCCCGGGACTAGCGGGACCACCGGGGAGCTGTTTTTT
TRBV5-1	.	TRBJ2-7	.	CASSLESEQYF	TGCGCCAGCAGCTTGGAGAGCGAGCAGTACTTC